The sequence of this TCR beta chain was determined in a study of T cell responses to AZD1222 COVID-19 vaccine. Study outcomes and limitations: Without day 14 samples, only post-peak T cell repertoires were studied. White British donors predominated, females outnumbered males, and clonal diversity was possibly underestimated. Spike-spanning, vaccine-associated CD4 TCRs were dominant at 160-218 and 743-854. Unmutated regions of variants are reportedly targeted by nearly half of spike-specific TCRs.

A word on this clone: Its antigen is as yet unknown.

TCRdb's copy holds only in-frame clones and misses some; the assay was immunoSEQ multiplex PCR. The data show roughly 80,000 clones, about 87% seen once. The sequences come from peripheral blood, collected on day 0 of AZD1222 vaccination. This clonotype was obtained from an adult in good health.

The DNA for the CDR3 is TGTGCCAGTAGCGACAGGGTTAGTTATAGCAATCAGCCCCAGCATTTT. It codes for CASSDRVSYSNQPQHF. The V call is TRBV19, the J call TRBJ1-5; 7 bases are shared with TRBD1. Trimming took 6 bases from V and 0 from J; bases not matched to a gene: 8. Germline CDR1 is LNHDA and CDR2 is SQIVND (reference sequence). The CDR3 is 16 residues long.